This T cell receptor (beta chain) comes out of a study of blood T cell repertoires in COVID-19 (dated by TCRdb to 2018 to 2020). Turning to the overall study: Collaborator samples came from the United States, Italy and Spain and covered acute and convalescent phases of COVID-19. The prospective study material was composed of cDNA or gDNA derived from T cells, B-cell-depleted T cells, or PBMCs. The dataset comprised deeply sampled blood TCRbeta repertoires from subjects exposed to, actively infected with, or recovered from COVID-19. The repertoires were released in a freely available public database meant as a resource for research on the immune response to SARS-CoV-2. The sample metadata nearly always contained a de-identified subject ID, COVID-19 status, age in years and sex. Where available, HLA class I and class II types were obtained from metadata supplied by the sample provider rather than from assay-based typing. The samples were drawn from the first 160 participants of the ongoing ImmuneRACE study and from roughly 1,300 subjects provided by 6 global collaborators.

Broader findings and caveats from the paper: The quantity of clinical and demographic metadata differed by source and by participant and was supplied without curation.

Looking up the germline V gene (reference sequence) yields CDR1 LGHDT and CDR2 YNNKEL. Trimming removed 1 base from V and 9 bases from J, leaving 16 bases between the germline ends. The CDR3 contains 14 residues, cysteine and phenylalanine counted. The read is trimmed to its CDR3 DNA, 42 bases read in frame from base 1. The collaborating institutions used their own protocols to collect whole blood in K2EDTA tubes. For TCRbeta analysis, collaborator samples were shipped as frozen whole blood, as isolated PBMCs, or as DNA extracted from either sample type. TCRbeta CDR3 regions were amplified from genomic DNA using the immunoSEQ Assay, a bias-controlled multiplex PCR. In the source study's methods: The number of nucleated cells in each sample was estimated from the amplification of reference gene primers within the assay. Sequence reads were collapsed and filtered to measure the absolute abundance of every unique TCRbeta CDR3 rearrangement. Productive Simpson clonality was computed per sample as the square root of Simpson's diversity index over productive rearrangements. The table comes from immuneACCESS by way of TCRdb, which keeps in-frame sequences with V and J called. Part of the clones is missing from these tables; in studies checked, under half for an unresolved V gene and the rest for unknown reasons. The V and J calls and the clone size are those of that table, but D and trimming were determined from the DNA. Here the sample has 150,000 or so clones; approximately 80% occur a single time. Of the sample, 1.6% falls within the top ten clones.

Comment on this clone: Its target antigen remains unknown. Per-base qualities were not stored, and no clone one base away is much larger.

The chain was built from TRBV3-1 (or the pseudogene TRBV3-2) and TRBJ2-7; the D gene is perhaps TRBD2, from 7 matching bases. Material for sequencing was peripheral blood. The clonotype comes from a human donor in a cohort sampled during active COVID-19. The CDR3 reads as follows: CASSQGTGGGGQYF. The nucleotide sequence is given as TGTGCCAGCAGCCAAGGGACGGGGGGCGGCGGGCAGTACTTC.